These T cell receptor beta chains were read from a single sample in a study of CD4 T cells in relation to SARS-CoV-2 and coronaviruses. Produced via immunoSEQ multiplex PCR; TCRdb's table is partial and in-frame only. Here the sample spans about 59,000 clones, roughly 85% being singletons. Sequencing input: memory CD4+ T cells from PBMCs. These receptors were obtained from a human donor in good health. CDR3s leave out the opening cysteine and the closing phenylalanine or tryptophan. Each record gives: J gene, V gene, CDR3 protein.

J: TRBJ2-1; V: TRBV28; CDR3: ASSYAGEIGQF
J: TRBJ2-3; V: TRBV6-2/TRBV6-3; CDR3: ASSYSRGLTSTDTQY
J: TRBJ1-1; V: TRBV5-1; CDR3: ASSPGGGNTEAF
J: TRBJ2-5; V: TRBV5-4; CDR3: ASSLDQKQETQY
J: TRBJ2-2; V: TRBV11-2; CDR3: ASSLKRLATNTGELF
J: TRBJ1-6; V: TRBV6-2/TRBV6-3; CDR3: ASSNGRQGASSPLH
J: TRBJ2-5; V: TRBV5-4; CDR3: ASSRTGGSLGLQETQY
J: TRBJ1-1; V: TRBV7-2; CDR3: ASSFVVRTTEAF
J: TRBJ2-2; V: TRBV6-5; CDR3: ASSYRRTGVPGELF
J: TRBJ1-1; V: TRBV19; CDR3: ASKKTGQGIVRNTEAF
J: TRBJ2-7; V: TRBV9; CDR3: ASSPPGGGLTYEQY
J: TRBJ2-7; V: TRBV28; CDR3: ASSSSLGGKVGEQY
J: TRBJ1-6; V: TRBV11-2; CDR3: ASIASRSSYNSPLH
J: TRBJ2-5; V: TRBV5-5; CDR3: ASSSPLRDREKTQY
J: TRBJ2-7; V: TRBV28; CDR3: ASRPGTSGSYEQY
J: TRBJ2-7; V: TRBV3-1/TRBV3-2; CDR3: ASSRGLAGASYEQY
J: TRBJ1-1; V: TRBV29-1; CDR3: SVAGQALSAF
J: TRBJ2-1; V: TRBV6-6; CDR3: ASSYGDRGNEQF
J: TRBJ2-2; V: TRBV5-8; CDR3: ASSPIWVNTGELF
J: TRBJ1-2; V: TRBV19; CDR3: ASSTQGTSSFGYT
J: TRBJ2-5; V: TRBV5-8; CDR3: ASSASAKTQY
J: TRBJ2-5; V: TRBV7-6; CDR3: ASSLGAVGSGTQY
J: TRBJ1-2; V: TRBV30; CDR3: ACPTRGGYT
J: TRBJ2-3; V: TRBV7-9; CDR3: ASEKADTQY
J: TRBJ2-5; V: TRBV19; CDR3: ASSMGPRAQETQY
J: TRBJ2-1; V: TRBV9; CDR3: ASSASGRESNEQF
J: TRBJ2-1; V: TRBV28; CDR3: AIGSGRVRNEQF
J: TRBJ2-1; V: TRBV18; CDR3: ASSPTSVQNNEQF
J: TRBJ1-2; V: TRBV23-1; CDR3: ASSPPGTGRHGYT
J: TRBJ2-2; V: TRBV27; CDR3: ASSRWTSGRGGELF
J: TRBJ1-2; V: TRBV12-3/TRBV12-4; CDR3: ASRSLGVKGYT
J: TRBJ1-1; V: TRBV28; CDR3: ASSAPGGNTEAF
J: TRBJ1-2; V: TRBV3-1/TRBV3-2; CDR3: ASSQGQGYGYT
J: TRBJ2-7; V: TRBV30; CDR3: AWSPRGAYEQY
J: TRBJ2-5; V: TRBV3-1/TRBV3-2; CDR3: ASSQSQLPLQETQY
J: TRBJ1-1; V: TRBV10-1; CDR3: ASSAGGPYGGEAF
J: TRBJ1-5; V: TRBV27; CDR3: ASRSTTNQPQH
J: TRBJ2-7; V: TRBV29-1; CDR3: SVGDMGEAYEQY
J: TRBJ2-2; V: TRBV21-1; CDR3: ASSKVFKTGGGLAGLTGELF
J: TRBJ1-3; V: TRBV3-1/TRBV3-2; CDR3: ASSHSGSGNTIY